This T cell receptor beta chain was retrieved from a study of technical replicates of blood from a few donors. Produced via immunoSEQ multiplex PCR; TCRdb's table is partial and in-frame only. Of about 72,000 clones listed, roughly 92% are singletons. Between the trimmed V and J ends, which lost 6 bases and 2 bases, there was a span of 20 bases. The CDR3 covers 17 residues. Germline CDR1 and CDR2: ENHRY and SYGVKD. Specimen: T cells isolated from PBMCs. This receptor was obtained from a human donor in good health. The genes are TRBV10-3 and TRBJ1-5, with D possibly matching TRBD1 (6 bases). CDR3 protein: CAIRGAWKYRGNQPQHF. DNA for the CDR3: TGTGCCATCAGAGGTGCCTGGAAATACAGGGGCAATCAGCCCCAGCATTTT.